Each of the 26 T cell receptor beta chains below was sequenced from the same sample in a study of shared clonotypes between healthy human individuals. Naive CD8 cells comprised CD45RO-negative, CCR7-positively selected cells, excluding terminally differentiated effector memory CD45RA+ cells. The assay was immunoSEQ multiplex PCR, and TCRdb's table has in-frame clones only and misses some. The data hold millions of clones, with 85% to 95% observed a single time. Material for sequencing was naive CD8+ T cells sorted from blood. The receptors were sampled from a man aged 18 to 29 in good health.

The V gene is TRBV19, the J gene TRBJ1-1; no definite D call. Germline CDR1 is LNHDA and CDR2 is SQIVND (reference sequence). The CDR3 loop spans 11 amino acids. V lost 3 bases and J lost 6, with 5 bases in between. The CDR3 DNA reads TGTGCCAGTAGTATGTGGGCTGAAGCTTTCTTT. Its protein product is CASSMWAEAFF.

This clone has more than one count but fewer than ten. Other nucleotide sequences from this sample produce the same CDR3. The chain's CDR3 is CASSVGGYTEAFF. The CDR3 DNA follows: TGTGCCAGCAGCGTAGGGGGATACACTGAAGCTTTCTTT. V usage is TRBV9 and J usage is TRBJ1-1; D is unclear. This CDR3 has 13 residues. Looked up from germline, CDR1 is SGDLS and CDR2 is YYNGEE. Deletions cut 0 bases from V and 3 bases from J, with 6 bases between.

The V and J genes are TRBV5-4 and TRBJ1-1; D uncertain. The germline V and J ends were trimmed by 2 bases and 0 bases, with 8 bases remaining between them. The germline V gene encodes CDR1 SGHNT and CDR2 YYREEE (reference sequence). There are 14 residues in the CDR3. CDR3 sequence: CASSFGNMNTEAFF. CDR3 DNA sequence: TGTGCCAGCAGCTTCGGGAACATGAACACTGAAGCTTTCTTT.

This chain links TRBV21-1 with TRBJ2-6; the D call in the table, TRBD1, was not verified against the DNA. TRBV21-1 is marked as a pseudogene. The CDR3 sequence is 18 residues long. The CDR3 DNA sequence: TGTGCCAGCAGCATTCCCGGGACAAAGAGCTCTGGGGCCAACGTCCTGACTTTC. Its protein is CASSIPGTKSSGANVLTF.

Details on this clone: Other DNA sequences within the sample encode an identical CDR3. V gene TRBV7-9 combines with J gene TRBJ1-5; D uncertain. The CDR3 loop spans 12 amino acids. Trimming removed 5 bases from V and 4 bases from J, with 6 bases in between. The germline V gene has CDR1 SEHNR and CDR2 FQNEAQ (reference sequence). The CDR3 loop is CASSHTNQPQHF. The CDR3 DNA reads TGTGCCAGCAGCCATACAAATCAGCCCCAGCATTTT.

With respect to this clone: Other DNA sequences of this sample code for an identical CDR3. This CDR3 is CASSSTYNEQFF. The CDR3 region has the DNA TGTGCCAGCAGCTCGACCTACAATGAGCAGTTCTTC. This rearrangement joins TRBV11-2 to TRBJ2-1; D not resolved. The CDR3 is 12 residues long. V lost 4 bases and J 2 bases, leaving 3 bases between the germline ends. Germline CDR1 SGHAT, CDR2 FQNNGV.

This chain connects TRBV11-2 to TRBJ2-3; TRBD2 might be the D (5 bases). The CDR3 is made up of 17 amino acids. Trimming shortened V by 2 bases and J by 0 bases, and 15 bases separated the two germline ends. Germline assignment: CDR1 SGHAT and CDR2 FQNNGV. CDR3 amino acids: CASSLRRASASTDTQYF. The CDR3 DNA is TGTGCCAGCAGCTTACGGCGGGCGAGTGCTAGCACAGATACGCAGTATTTT.

The gene calls are TRBV7-6 and TRBJ1-5; D gene uncertain. Germline CDR1 SGHVS, CDR2 FNYEAQ. The V end lost 2 bases, the J end lost 7 bases, and 6 bases lay between the germline ends. The length of the CDR3 is 12 residues. CDR3 protein: CASSLPGQPQHF. In DNA form, the CDR3 reads TGTGCCAGCAGCTTACCGGGGCAGCCCCAGCATTTT.

This sequence joins TRBV7-9 and TRBJ1-2, with a weak D call TRBD1 (5 bases). The V gene lost 8 bases and the J gene lost 4 bases, with 14 bases spanning the gap. Germline-derived CDR1 and CDR2 are SEHNR and FQNEAQ (reference sequence). There are 13 residues in the CDR3. CDR3 DNA sequence: TGTGCCAGCGGATTCGACAGTTTCTATGGCTACACCTTC. Translation gives CASGFDSFYGYTF.

As to this clone: This CDR3 is also generated by other DNA sequences in the sample. V gene TRBV7-9 combines with J gene TRBJ2-6, with D possibly matching TRBD1 (6 bases). The V end was cut by 5 bases, the J end by 4 bases, with 12 bases between. This CDR3 contains 15 residues. Germline lookup yields CDR1 SEHNR and CDR2 FQNEAQ (reference sequence). In DNA, the CDR3 is TGTGCCAGCAGCCCTACAGGGTCCGGGGCCAACGTCCTGACTTTC. Translated, it gives CASSPTGSGANVLTF.

This chain connects TRBV4-1 to TRBJ2-7, with 9 nucleotides matching TRBD2. The germline gives CDR1 MGHRA, CDR2 YSYEKL. J gave up 2 bases and V 2 bases, and 4 bases lay outside the gene matches. The CDR3 has 15 amino acids. CDR3 amino acids: CASSQRAGGAYEQYF. Written as DNA, the CDR3 is TGCGCCAGCAGCCAACGGGCGGGAGGGGCCTACGAGCAGTACTTC.

V is TRBV7-8 and J is TRBJ2-7; D is possibly TRBD1 (5 bases). The CDR3 extends over 14 amino acids. Germline CDR1 SGHVS, CDR2 FQNEAQ. V lost 1 base and J 5 bases, leaving 12 bases between the germline ends. In DNA form, the CDR3 reads TGTGCCAGCAGCTTAGGTTCAGGGTCCCACGAGCAGTACTTC. Residues: CASSLGSGSHEQYF.

CDR3 in amino acids: CAWTGQPGANVLTF. The CDR3 bases are TGTGCCTGGACGGGACAGCCTGGGGCCAACGTCCTGACTTTC. V usage is TRBV30 and J usage is TRBJ2-6; TRBD1 matches 7 bases. CDR1 GTSNPN and CDR2 SVGIG come from the germline V gene (reference sequence). Trimming removed 4 bases from V and 2 bases from J; junction bases left unmatched: 2. CDR3 length equals 14 residues.

The rearrangement uses TRBV28 and TRBJ2-5; D not certain. The CDR3 consists of 14 residues. The V and J ends lost 2 bases and 0 bases respectively, with 7 bases between them. Germline loops: CDR1 MDHEN, CDR2 SYDVKM. The CDR3 DNA follows: TGTGCCAGCAGTTTAGGAAGGGACCAAGAGACCCAGTACTTC. Protein product: CASSLGRDQETQYF.

The rearrangement links TRBV7-8 to TRBJ1-2; D perhaps matches TRBD1 (6 bases). V was pared by 3 bases and J by 0 bases, with 26 bases between. This CDR3 has 20 residues. Germline CDR1 reads SGHVS; CDR2 reads FQNEAQ. The CDR3 loop is CASSFRTDLITYAANYGYTF. The CDR3 nucleotides are TGTGCCAGCAGCTTTCGGACAGACCTCATCACCTATGCCGCTAACTATGGCTACACCTTC.

The chain recombines TRBV7-9 with TRBJ2-3; D may match TRBD1 or TRBD2 (5 bases each). CDR3 length equals 17 residues. Germline CDR1 SEHNR, CDR2 FQNEAQ (reference sequence). Deletions cut 3 bases from V and 2 bases from J, with 18 bases between. CDR3 DNA sequence: TGTGCCAGCAGCTTTCCAATGCCGGGTGGGACCACAGATACGCAGTATTTT. Translating it yields CASSFPMPGGTTDTQYF.

The chain recombines TRBV6-5 with TRBJ1-2, with D unclear. The CDR3 extends over 13 amino acids. CDR1 is MNHEY and CDR2 is SVGAGI in the germline V gene. Trimming pared 6 bases from V and 4 bases from J, leaving 12 bases between. CDR3 protein: CASSPSIGYGYTF. As DNA, the CDR3 is TGTGCCAGCAGCCCATCAATCGGCTATGGCTACACCTTC.

The gene calls are TRBV29-1 and TRBJ1-5, with D possibly being TRBD1 (5 bases). The CDR3 covers 14 residues. Germline V gives CDR1 SQVTM, CDR2 ANQGSEA. Trimming removed 7 bases at V and 2 bases at J, with 15 bases between. CDR3 coding DNA: TGCAGCGACATACAAGGGGTAGGCAATCAGCCCCAGCATTTT. The encoded protein is CSDIQGVGNQPQHF.

This rearrangement joins TRBV5-4 to TRBJ2-2; D is unclear. Germline V gives CDR1 SGHNT, CDR2 YYREEE (reference sequence). The CDR3 is made up of 15 amino acids. The V and J ends lost 0 bases and 0 bases respectively, with 6 bases between them. The CDR3 bases are TGTGCCAGCAGCTTGGTTCTTTCGAACACCGGGGAGCTGTTTTTT. Protein sequence: CASSLVLSNTGELFF.

The rearrangement joins TRBV6-5 to TRBJ2-1; TRBD2 might be the D (6 bases). Germline V gives CDR1 MNHEY, CDR2 SVGAGI. V lost 5 bases and J lost 7, with 6 bases in between. There are 11 residues in the CDR3. The CDR3 region has the DNA TGTGCCAGCAGTGCGGGGAATGAGCAGTTCTTC. It yields the protein CASSAGNEQFF.

Concerning this clone: Additional DNA sequences in this sample encode the identical CDR3. This chain joins TRBV7-9 and TRBJ1-3; perhaps TRBD1 as D (5 bases). Germline-derived CDR1 and CDR2 are SEHNR and FQNEAQ (reference sequence). This CDR3 has 15 amino acids. The V end was cut by 5 bases, the J end by 0 bases, with 11 bases between. This chain's CDR3 is CASSPRGVSGNTIYF. Written as DNA, the CDR3 is TGTGCCAGCAGCCCTAGGGGAGTCTCTGGAAACACCATATATTTT.

This chain joins TRBV2 and TRBJ2-1, with D unclear. The length of the CDR3 is 12 residues. CDR1 is SNHLY, CDR2 FYNNEI, per germline. V lost 5 bases and J lost 8, with 10 bases in between. For the CDR3, the DNA is TGTGCCAGCAGTTATAATGTCCATGAGCAGTTCTTC. Translated: CASSYNVHEQFF.

The J gene is TRBJ2-3, the V gene TRBV7-6; 11 positions agree with TRBD2. Losses at the gene ends were 5 bases for V and 6 bases for J; bases not matched to a gene: 16. This CDR3 has 18 residues. Germline V CDR1 and CDR2: SGHVS, FNYEAQ. CDR3 region: CASSPLIAGGKAGDTQYF. DNA for the CDR3: TGTGCCAGCAGCCCACTAATAGCGGGAGGGAAGGCGGGCGATACGCAGTATTTT.

About this clone: Within the sample, other DNA sequences also encode this same CDR3. The chain recombines TRBV13 with TRBJ2-5, with D uncertain. Trimming took 8 bases from V and 4 from J, leaving 11 bases between them. Germline V gene sequence: CDR1 PRHDT, CDR2 FYEKMQ (reference sequence). CDR3 length: 12 amino acids. As DNA, the CDR3 is TGTGCCAGCGGACGCGGTGGAGAGACCCAGTACTTC. Translation gives CASGRGGETQYF.

The CDR3 nucleotides read TGTGCCAGCAGCTTGGCGACCCGGGCCGATGAGCAGTTCTTC. As protein: CASSLATRADEQFF. The V and J genes are TRBV11-2 and TRBJ2-1, with D unclear. Per germline, CDR1 SGHAT and CDR2 FQNNGV. The CDR3 runs 14 residues. V was pared by 3 bases and J by 8 bases, with 14 bases between.

The chain is built from TRBV27 and TRBJ2-3; 7 bases align to TRBD1. The CDR3 is made up of 14 amino acids. The V gene's germline CDR1 is MNHEY and CDR2 SMNVEV (reference sequence). J gave up 3 bases and V 11 bases, and 11 bases lay outside the gene matches. For the CDR3, the DNA is TGTGCCTGCTGGCCGACAGGGCGGACAGATACGCAGTATTTT. Its protein product is CACWPTGRTDTQYF.